Below, 9 T cell receptor beta chains from the same sample are listed, as sequenced in a study of blood T cells in healthy people across ages (dated by TCRdb to between 2014 and 2017). The library came from 5' RACE. Sequencing relied on an Illumina HiSeq 2500. A second PCR of about 7 to 12 cycles was performed with a sample-barcoded 5' primer and a J-beta primer mix. The raw public data were reprocessed by TCRdb itself: fastp quality trimming at Q25, MiXCR clonotype calling, in-frame beta chains only. Each entry merges the rows of one CDR3 protein and shows their most common DNA and genes. For this sample there are about a million distinct CDR3 sequences; around two fifths appear just once. The top ten clones comprise around 13% of the sample. The sample taken for sequencing was blood. The receptors were gathered from a man between 18 and 29 years old in good health.

The gene calls are TRBV3-1 and TRBJ2-5; unclear D gene. Germline V gives CDR1 LGHDT, CDR2 YNNKEL (reference sequence). This CDR3 is built from 15 residues. Trimming cost V 3 bases and J 5 bases, with 16 bases left between them. The CDR3 DNA reads TGTGCCAGCAGCCATGCCCTTTCGGGCCGGGAGACCCAGTACTTC. Protein product: CASSHALSGRETQYF.

The gene calls are TRBV20-1 and TRBJ2-5, with D tentatively TRBD2 (6 bases). The J call may be faulty, since TRBJ2-7 better matches the DNA end. Germline V gene data show CDR1 as DFQATT and CDR2 as SNEGSKA (reference sequence). The CDR3 spans 12 residues. In DNA, the CDR3 is TGCAGTGCTAGATTACTAGCCTCCGAGCAGTACTTC. It codes for CSARLLASEQYF.

This chain joins TRBV20-1 and TRBJ1-3, with D uncertain. From germline, CDR1 is DFQATT and CDR2 SNEGSKA (reference sequence). The CDR3 sequence is 13 residues long. The CDR3 bases are TGCAGGGCTGGCTGGGGCTCTGGAAACACCATATATTTT. Translating gives CRAGWGSGNTIYF.

This clonotype was counted a few times. This sequence joins TRBV20-1 and TRBJ2-1, with 9 bases fitting TRBD2. Germline lookup yields CDR1 DFQATT and CDR2 SNEGSKA (reference sequence). Unmatched junction bases numbered 9, after V lost 6 bases and J lost 3 bases. The CDR3 length is 15 residues. The CDR3 loop reads CSAGAPSGDYNEQFF. The CDR3 region has the DNA TGCAGTGCGGGAGCCCCTAGCGGGGACTACAATGAGCAGTTCTTC.

This sequence joins TRBV7-9 and TRBJ1-2; 7 positions match TRBD1. Germline loops: CDR1 SEHNR, CDR2 FQNEAQ (reference sequence). The J segment lost 3 bases and the V segment lost 8 bases, leaving 12 bases of the junction unmatched. This CDR3 region has 15 residues. The CDR3: CASLSPRGRDYGYTF. In DNA form, the CDR3 reads TGTGCCAGCCTCTCTCCGAGGGGGCGAGACTATGGCTACACCTTC.

The V and J genes are TRBV7-2 and TRBJ2-3; D gene uncertain. The V end lost 1 base, the J end lost 8 bases, and 7 bases lay between the germline ends. The germline V gene encodes CDR1 SGHTA and CDR2 FQGNSA. The CDR3 has 12 amino acids. CDR3 DNA sequence: TGTGCCAGCAGCTTAGTCTGGCCTACGCAGTATTTT. Translated: CASSLVWPTQYF.

The V call is TRBV14, the J call TRBJ2-3; D may be TRBD1 or TRBD2 (5 bases each). CDR3 length: 15 residues. Germline V gene lookup returns CDR1 SGHDN and CDR2 FVKESK. The V end was cut by 4 bases, the J end by 4 bases, with 15 bases between. The DNA for the CDR3 is TGTGCCAGCAGCCGGAGGTTTATGGGACCAGATACGCAGTATTTT. This gives the protein CASSRRFMGPDTQYF.

V usage is TRBV7-2 and J usage is TRBJ2-6; no reliable D call. CDR3 length: 17 amino acids. Per the germline V gene, CDR1 is SGHTA and CDR2 is FQGNSA. V lost 5 bases and J 2 bases, leaving 16 bases between the germline ends. The CDR3 loop reads CASSRGPLATGANVLTF. CDR3 nucleotides: TGTGCCAGCAGCCGAGGACCACTTGCTACTGGGGCCAACGTCCTGACTTTC.

The chain combines TRBV20-1 with TRBJ2-1, with 7 bases aligning to TRBD1. The CDR3 is 14 residues long. With 4 bases clipped from V and 4 bases from J, the junction kept 7 bases outside the gene matches. CDR1 DFQATT and CDR2 SNEGSKA come from the germline V gene (reference sequence). This CDR3 reads CSATITGVYNEQFF. CDR3 coding DNA: TGCAGTGCTACCATCACAGGGGTTTACAATGAGCAGTTCTTC.